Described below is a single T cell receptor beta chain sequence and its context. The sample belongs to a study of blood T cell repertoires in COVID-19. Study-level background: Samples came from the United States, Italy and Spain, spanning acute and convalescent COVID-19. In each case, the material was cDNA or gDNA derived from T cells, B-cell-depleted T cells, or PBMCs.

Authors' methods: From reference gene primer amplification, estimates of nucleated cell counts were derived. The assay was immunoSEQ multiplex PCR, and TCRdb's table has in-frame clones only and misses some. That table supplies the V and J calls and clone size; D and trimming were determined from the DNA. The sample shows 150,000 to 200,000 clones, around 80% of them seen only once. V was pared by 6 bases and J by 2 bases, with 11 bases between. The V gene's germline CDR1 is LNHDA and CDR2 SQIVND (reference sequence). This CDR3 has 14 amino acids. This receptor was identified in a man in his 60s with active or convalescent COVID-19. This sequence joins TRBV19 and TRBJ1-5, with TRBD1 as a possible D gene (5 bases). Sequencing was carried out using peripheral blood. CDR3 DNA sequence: TGTGCCAGTAGCCGACAGCGGGGCAATCAGCCCCAGCATTTT. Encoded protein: CASSRQRGNQPQHF.